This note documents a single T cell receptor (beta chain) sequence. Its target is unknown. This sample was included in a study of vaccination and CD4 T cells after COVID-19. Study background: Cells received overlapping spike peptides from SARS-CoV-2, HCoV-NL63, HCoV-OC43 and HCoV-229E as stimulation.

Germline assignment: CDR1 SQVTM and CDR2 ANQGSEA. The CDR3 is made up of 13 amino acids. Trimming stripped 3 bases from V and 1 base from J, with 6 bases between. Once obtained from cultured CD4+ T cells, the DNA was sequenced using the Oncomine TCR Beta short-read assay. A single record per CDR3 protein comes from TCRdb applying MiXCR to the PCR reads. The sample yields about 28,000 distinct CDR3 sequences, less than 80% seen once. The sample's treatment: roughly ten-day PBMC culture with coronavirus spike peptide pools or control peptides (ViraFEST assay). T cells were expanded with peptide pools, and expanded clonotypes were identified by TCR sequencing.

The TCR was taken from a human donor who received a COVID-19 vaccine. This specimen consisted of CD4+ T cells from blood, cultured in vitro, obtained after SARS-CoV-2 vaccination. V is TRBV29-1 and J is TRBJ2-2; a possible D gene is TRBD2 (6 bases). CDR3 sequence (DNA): TGCAGCGTTGACGGGGGGAACACCGGGGAGCTGTTTTTT. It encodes CSVDGGNTGELFF.